This T cell receptor (beta chain) was captured in a study of T cells in Graves' hyperthyroidism and ophthalmopathy. This clonotype was seen a handful of times. RNA transcripts were the template for amplifying TCR beta CDR3 regions. RT-PCR in the first round (using the HTBI primer set) targeted the TCR CDR3. TCRdb itself ran the multiplex PCR reads through MiXCR, one entry per CDR3 protein. The top ten clones hold 17% of a sample with about 480,000 distinct CDR3 sequences, roughly 14% of them seen once. After removal of 0 bases from V and 1 base from J, the junction contained 2 bases not matched to a gene. Per germline, CDR1 SGHRS and CDR2 YFSETQ. This CDR3 is built from 15 residues.

Sequenced: blood. The clonotype comes from a woman between 18 and 29 years old with Graves' hyperthyroidism. This chain links TRBV5-1 with TRBJ1-2; 8 bases agree with TRBD1. Here the CDR3 reads CASSLGQGINYGYTF. The CDR3 region has the DNA TGCGCCAGCAGCTTGGGACAGGGGATTAACTATGGCTACACCTTC.